A single sample is the source of the 16 T cell receptor beta chains below, sequenced in a study of T cell clonality in common variable immunodeficiency. TCRdb keeps only in-frame clones here, not all; method: immunoSEQ multiplex PCR. The sample presents tens of thousands of clones, none singletons. Sequencing used peripheral blood mononuclear cells. The receptors were gathered from a person aged 18 to 75 in good health.

Of note for this clone: The read falls 3 residues short of the CDR3 end, and the missing part is taken from the germline J gene. The V call is TRBV18, the J call TRBJ2-3; possible D gene TRBD1, 8 bases. Germline V gives CDR1 KGHSH, CDR2 LQKENI. Trimming left V 4 bases short and J 1 base short, with 12 bases between. This CDR3 spans 15 amino acids. The sequenced part of the CDR3 DNA is TGTGCCAGCTCACTAACAGGGGGGGGCACAGATACG. Protein: CASSLTGGGTDT. Given in full, the CDR3 is CASSLTGGGTDTQYF.

Comments on this clone: The CDR3 extends 3 residues past the end of the read, so its final part is completed from the germline J gene. V usage is TRBV2 and J usage is TRBJ1-5; 8 nucleotides line up with TRBD1. The junction had 3 bases not matched to a gene; V was cut back by 6 bases and J by 5 bases. CDR1 and CDR2 (germline): SNHLY, FYNNEI. The CDR3 is 13 residues long. The part of the CDR3 DNA that was read is TGTGCCAGCAGCCAGGACAGGGATCAGCCC. It encodes CASSQDRDQP. From start to end, the CDR3 is CASSQDRDQPQHF.

In the case of this clone: The observed sequence ends 3 residues before the CDR3 terminus, with the missing tail filled in from the germline J gene. This chain links TRBV5-6 with TRBJ1-4; 9 positions agree with TRBD1. Germline values: CDR1 SGHDT, CDR2 YYEEEE. The CDR3 has 14 amino acids. The CDR3 DNA, read in part, is TGTGCCAGCTCCGGGGGACAGGGAAATTCACCA. Translating gives CASSGGQGNSP. The entire CDR3 reads CASSGGQGNSPLFF. The whole variable domain, remainder taken from reference TRBV5-6 and TRBJ1-4, is DAGVTQSPTHLIKTRGQQVTLRCSPKSGHDTVSWYQQALGQGPQFIFQYYEEEERQRGNFPDRFSGHQFPNYSSELNVNALLLGDSALYLCASSGGQGNSPLFFGSGTQLSVL.

This clone occurred many times. The DNA ends 3 residues before the CDR3 does, and the rest of the CDR3 is filled in from the germline J gene. The rearrangement joins TRBV19 to TRBJ2-1, with D possibly matching TRBD2 (8 bases). V was pared by 4 bases and J by 8 bases, with 15 bases between. The CDR3 runs to 14 residues. Germline V gives CDR1 LNHDA, CDR2 SQIVND (reference sequence). The sequenced part of the CDR3 DNA is TGTGCCAGTAGTACCCGGGAGGGGGCATATGAG. This gives the protein CASSTREGAYE. The full CDR3 reads CASSTREGAYEQFF.

This clone was counted only a few times. The CDR3 goes on 3 residues after the read ends, and that part is filled in from the germline J gene. V usage is TRBV6-1 and J usage is TRBJ2-7, with TRBD1 identical over 8 bases. CDR1 and CDR2 (germline): MNHNS, SASEGT. This CDR3 has 14 amino acids. J was trimmed by 6 bases and V by 4 bases; bases with no gene match: 8. The sequenced part of the CDR3 DNA is TGTGCCAGCAGTGGTTGGGACAGGAGGACCGAG. Translation: CASSGWDRRTE. The full CDR3 reads CASSGWDRRTEQYF.

On this clone: One junction end does not reproduce the germline sequence, and a read error may be involved. The read ends 3 residues before the CDR3 terminus; that terminus is restored from the germline J gene. The V and J genes are TRBV7-3 and TRBJ2-3; the match to TRBD2 covers 8 bases. The CDR3 loop spans 15 amino acids. The germline V gene encodes CDR1 SGHTA and CDR2 FQGTGA. The CDR3 DNA, read in part, is TGTTCCAGCAGTAAAGCGGGGGAGAGCACAGATACG. It codes for CSSSKAGESTDT. Given in full, the CDR3 is CSSSKAGESTDTQYF.

At least ten counts were recorded for this clone. The read ends 3 residues before the CDR3 terminus; that terminus is restored from the germline J gene. The rearrangement uses TRBV5-5 and TRBJ1-2; 8 positions match TRBD1. CDR3 size: 15 residues. V was clipped by 4 bases and J by 7 bases; unmatched bases: 12. Germline values: CDR1 SGHKS, CDR2 YYEKEE (reference sequence). CDR3 DNA (partial): TGTGCCAGCAGCCCGCCAGGGGGCGGGAGGTCTGGC. Protein product: CASSPPGGGRSG. The entire CDR3 sequence reads CASSPPGGGRSGYTF.

This clone was seen repeatedly, ten times or more. Coverage ceases 3 residues before the CDR3 finishes, and the germline J gene fills in the end. V usage is TRBV18 and J usage is TRBJ2-7; D might be TRBD1 (6 bases). This CDR3 is built from 14 residues. Between the trimmed V and J ends, which lost 3 bases and 3 bases, there was a span of 12 bases. Germline V gene data show CDR1 as KGHSH and CDR2 as LQKENI. CDR3 DNA (partial): TGTGCCAGCTCACCCCGACAGGACCTCTACGAG. This encodes CASSPRQDLYE. The entire CDR3 protein reads CASSPRQDLYEQYF.

This clone was picked up a small number of times. Read coverage stops 3 residues before the CDR3 terminus; the germline J gene supplies the remainder. The chain joins TRBV18 to TRBJ1-1; no clear D gene. The CDR3 totals 13 residues. In germline, CDR1 is KGHSH, CDR2 LQKENI. The ends were cut back, 6 bases at V and 0 bases at J, with 8 bases in the middle. The CDR3 region is CASSFDLNTEAFF. CDR3 DNA, as far as it was read: TGTGCCAGCTCCTTTGACTTGAACACTGAA.

Partial CDR3 DNA: TGTGCCAGCAGTAGCAGGGGCTACGAC. Translation: CASSSRGYD. The entire CDR3 sequence reads CASSSRGYDYTF. The chain is built from TRBV6-7 and TRBJ1-2; the D gene is possibly TRBD1 (6 bases). The read ends 3 residues before the CDR3 terminus; that terminus is restored from the germline J gene. TRBV6-7 is designated an ORF whose function remains uncertain. CDR3 length: 12 amino acids.

Only a few counts were recorded for this clone. The DNA ends 3 residues before the CDR3 does, and the rest of the CDR3 is filled in from the germline J gene. V and J are TRBV18 and TRBJ2-2; possibly TRBD2 for D (7 bases). Looked up from germline, CDR1 is KGHSH and CDR2 is LQKENI. CDR3 length: 13 amino acids. Between the trimmed V and J ends, which lost 8 bases and 6 bases, there was a span of 13 bases. CDR3 sequence reads: CASRRGAPGELFF. The covered CDR3 bases are TGTGCCAGCCGCCGGGGGGCACCCGGGGAG.

At least ten counts were recorded for this clone. The read falls 3 residues short of the CDR3 end, and the missing part is taken from the germline J gene. The rearrangement uses TRBV7-2 and TRBJ1-1, with 7 bases fitting TRBD1. This CDR3 spans 13 amino acids. The trim removed 7 bases at V and 5 bases at J, leaving 7 bases unmatched. The germline V gene encodes CDR1 SGHTA and CDR2 FQGNSA. The CDR3 sequence is CASNLGGKTEAFF. CDR3 DNA, as far as it was read: TGTGCCAGCAACCTAGGGGGCAAGACTGAA.

This clone has a count of ten or more. The read comes to an end 3 residues before the CDR3 does, leaving the germline J gene to fill in the end. The chain couples TRBV7-6 to TRBJ2-5; weak D call: TRBD2 (5 bases). Trimming removed 2 bases at V and 4 bases at J, with 8 bases between. Germline V gene data show CDR1 as SGHVS and CDR2 as FNYEAQ. The CDR3 runs to 13 residues. The CDR3 loop reads CASSLRGRETQYF. Partial CDR3 DNA: TGTGCCAGCAGCTTAAGAGGGCGAGAGACC.

This clone appeared many times. The CDR3 end is not reached by the read, which stops 3 residues before it; the germline J gene fills it in. The chain has TRBV7-9 and TRBJ1-1; 7 nucleotides agree with TRBD1. Germline-derived CDR1 and CDR2 are SEHNR and FQNEAQ (reference sequence). The CDR3 is 14 residues long. V lost 6 bases to trimming and J lost 5 bases; unmatched junction nucleotides: 9. CDR3 sequence reads: CASSSSGGRTEAFF. The sequenced part of the CDR3 DNA is TGTGCCAGCAGTTCTTCAGGGGGAAGGACTGAA.

This clone occurred a few times. The read terminates 3 residues ahead of where the CDR3 ends, so the germline J gene completes it. The V and J genes are TRBV30 and TRBJ2-4; D call uncertain. Germline loops: CDR1 GTSNPN, CDR2 SVGIG (reference sequence). The CDR3 extends over 16 amino acids. V lost 4 bases and J 0 bases, leaving 16 bases between the germline ends. CDR3 amino acids: CAWNPPRQIAKNIQYF. The CDR3 bases that were read are TGTGCCTGGAATCCCCCGCGGCAGATAGCCAAAAACATT.

This clone was recorded at least ten times. The missing CDR3 end, 3 residues past where the read stops, is filled in from the germline J gene. This chain uses TRBV19 with TRBJ2-2; TRBD1 might be the D (5 bases). This CDR3 spans 13 amino acids. Germline V gene lookup returns CDR1 LNHDA and CDR2 SQIVND (reference sequence). The V gene lost 2 bases and the J gene lost 6 bases, with 7 bases spanning the gap. The CDR3 spells CASSIKGAGELFF. CDR3 DNA, as far as it was read: TGTGCCAGTAGTATAAAAGGGGCCGGGGAG. Full variable domain (remainder filled in from reference TRBV19 and TRBJ2-2): DGGITQSPKYLFRKEGQNVTLSCEQNLNHDAMYWYRQDPGQGLRLIYYSQIVNDFQKGDIAEGYSVSREKKESFPLTVTSAQKNPTAFYLCASSIKGAGELFFGEGSRLTVL.